The TCR beta chain under discussion was sequenced for a study of blood T cells in healthy people across ages (dated by TCRdb to between 2015 and 2017). In the study overall: Template switching captured roughly one uniquely barcoded TCR beta cDNA molecule per two T cells in model experiments. Using deep sequencing normalized with unique cDNA molecular identifiers, the study measured how TCR beta repertoire diversity changes with age. The study analyzed two additional independent replicas of 1 million unique cDNA reads from the same blood draw for two donors, one aged 18 to 29 and one aged 80 or older. Donors were grouped into four age groups: young (average approximately 15 years), middle-aged (39), aged (approximately 67) and long-lived (approximately 75). To avoid experimental bias, donors of different ages were distributed randomly across sequencing lanes. The study at large found these results: Observed TCR beta diversity per million T cells fell roughly linearly with age, and a significant reduction was already apparent by age roughly 40. Observed TCR beta diversity correlated strongly with the percentage of naive T cells measured by flow cytometry. Compared with the aged group, the long-lived group had more naive CD4+ T cells, fewer expanded clones and increased TCR diversity, a pattern suggesting age selection. Bulk unsorted PBMC profiling prevented conclusive comparison of naive and antigen-experienced compartments. Estimates of total diversity based on one million sequenced T cells were regarded as lower bounds and as underestimates. Because donor CMV infection status was unknown, age-related changes in expanded clonotypes were potentially confounded.

Note on this clonotype: Its target antigen remains unknown. No base-level quality is on record; no much larger clone is a single base apart.

Systemically healthy Caucasian individuals from Russia, roughly 40 in total and aged about 6 to 90 years, were included as donors. About 10 milliliters of peripheral blood were collected from each donor into EDTA-treated Vacutainer tubes. Ficoll-Paque density-gradient centrifugation was used to isolate PBMCs, with at least 7 million per sample. Total RNA, at least 6 micrograms per sample, was extracted from PBMCs with Trizol reagent. Naive CD45RAhigh/CD27high T cell percentages were measured by flow cytometry on a PBMC aliquot from every donor. CDR1 is given as MNHEY and CDR2 as SMNVEV, both from the germline V gene (reference sequence). The CDR3 runs 16 residues from the cysteine to the phenylalanine. Only the CDR3 DNA is retained, 48 bases long and in frame from the first base. V lost 3 bases and J lost 4 bases, and the count of bases not matched to a germline gene is 5. Preparation of the library involved 5' RACE. Sequencing was carried out with an Illumina HiSeq 2500. The second PCR ran for about 7 to 11 cycles and used a J-beta primer mix along with a sample-barcoded 5' primer. Each TCR beta cDNA molecule received a unique molecular identifier from a template-switch 5' adaptor carrying 12 random nucleotides. Each sample yielded at least 2.5 million CDR3-containing paired-end reads. All of the RNA was converted into first-strand cDNA using the Mint cDNA synthesis kit, with a TRBC-specific oligonucleotide serving as the primer. All cDNA was treated with uracil-DNA glycosylase and then went through a first 18-cycle PCR with the universal primers M1SS and BC2_uni_R. Under the source paper's analysis protocol: Normalization of each sample was performed by random selection of 1 million high-quality reads, each carrying a distinct molecular identifier. Instead of being binned into consensus sequences, reads with shared molecular identifiers were discarded. MiTCR, set to a Q25 quality threshold and the strictest error-elimination algorithm, was used for CDR3 identification, clonotype clustering and error correction. A nonparametric unseen species model with Euler transformation was used to estimate lower-bound total TCR beta diversity. TCRdb reprocessing: public reads trimmed at Q25 with fastp, clones called with MiXCR, in-frame beta chains kept. Merged by CDR3 protein, the rows form single entries marked with the most common genes and DNA. V and J calls and clone size were set by TCRdb, not the authors. The sample table records about a million distinct CDR3 sequences; 45% to 60% of these occur just once. Together, the top ten hold about 21% of the sample.

This chain joins TRBV27 to TRBJ2-5; TRBD2 matches 13 bases in the middle. Material: blood. The TCR originated in a woman aged 55-70 years in good health. CDR3 reads: CASSLGTSGILETQYF. The DNA is TGTGCCAGCAGTTTGGGGACTAGCGGGATACTAGAGACCCAGTACTTC.